This is a list of T cell receptor beta chains from one sample in a study of OX40 agonist ivuxolimab in advanced cancers. Only in-frame clones appear in the TCRdb table, and some are missing; sequencing was by immunoSEQ multiplex PCR. The sample shows 100,000 to 150,000 clones, under 95% of them seen only once. The material sequenced was CD4+ or CD8+ T cells sorted from blood, taken in a trial of the OX40 agonist ivuxolimab. The source is an adult with an advanced solid tumor such as melanoma, head and neck, liver or kidney cancer. Each CDR3 is given with its conserved first and last residue. D genes are given only for firm matches. For some rows the clone size is stated as once, few or many, or as a class when expanded; others skip it.

d_call	clone_size	v_call	j_call	cdr3_aa	cdr3_nt
-	-	TRBV5-1	TRBJ2-3	CASSLVAGAPTDTQYF	TGCGCCAGCAGCTTGGTGGCAGGGGCTCCCACAGATACGCAGTATTTT
-	-	TRBV19	TRBJ2-1	CASSIWTSHEQFF	TGTGCCAGTAGTATCTGGACCTCACATGAGCAGTTCTTC
TRBD2	-	TRBV6-4	TRBJ2-2	CASSNPGTSGGAFSTGELFF	TGTGCCAGCAGTAATCCGGGGACTAGCGGGGGGGCGTTCAGCACCGGGGAGCTGTTTTTT
-	-	TRBV7-2	TRBJ1-3	CASSLTGRNTIYF	TGTGCCAGCAGCTTGACAGGTCGAAACACCATATATTTT
-	-	TRBV4-3	TRBJ1-1	CASSPGWGRTEAFF	TGCGCCAGCAGCCCAGGGTGGGGACGCACTGAAGCTTTCTTT
TRBD2	-	TRBV10-2	TRBJ2-5	CASSEDLAGYQETQYF	TGCGCCAGCAGTGAGGACCTAGCGGGGTACCAAGAGACCCAGTACTTC
TRBD2	-	TRBV30	TRBJ2-7	CAWSSGTSFREQYF	TGTGCCTGGAGTTCCGGGACTAGCTTCCGCGAGCAGTACTTC
-	-	TRBV28	TRBJ2-3	CASSPLGGSTDTQYF	TGTGCCAGCAGCCCTTTGGGGGGAAGCACAGATACGCAGTATTTT
-	-	TRBV6-5	TRBJ2-7	CASSFDRYTYEQYF	TGTGCCAGCAGTTTCGACAGGTACACCTACGAGCAGTACTTC
TRBD1	-	TRBV28	TRBJ1-3	CASTPTGVGNTIYF	TGTGCCAGCACCCCGACAGGGGTTGGAAACACCATATATTTT
TRBD1	once	TRBV7-2	TRBJ2-5	CASSREGAGETQYF	TGTGCCAGCAGCCGAGAGGGGGCCGGGGAGACCCAGTACTTC
TRBD2	-	TRBV5-1	TRBJ2-5	CASRTTSGVETQYF	TGCGCCAGCAGAACGACTAGCGGAGTGGAGACCCAGTACTTC
-	-	TRBV5-4	TRBJ1-6	CASSLGSSGNSYNSPLHF	TGTGCCAGCAGCTTGGGAAGCTCCGGGAACTCCTATAATTCACCCCTCCACTTT
TRBD2	-	TRBV5-1	TRBJ2-3	CASSSPGGGDFRTDTQYF	TGCGCCAGCAGCTCGCCGGGAGGGGGTGACTTTAGAACAGATACGCAGTATTTT
-	-	TRBV18	TRBJ2-5	CASSQGPEKTQYF	TGTGCCAGCTCACAGGGCCCCGAGAAGACCCAGTACTTC
-	-	TRBV6-6	TRBJ1-1	CASSYSTGGATEAFF	TGTGCCAGCAGTTACTCGACGGGGGGGGCCACTGAAGCTTTCTTT
TRBD1	-	TRBV7-9	TRBJ2-7	CASSLLLGTGLEQYF	TGTGCCAGCAGCTTACTATTGGGGACAGGTCTAGAGCAGTACTTC
-	once	TRBV29-1	TRBJ1-2	CSVRTGLSDGYTF	TGCAGCGTTCGCACGGGCCTGTCCGATGGCTACACCTTC
TRBD2	-	TRBV30	TRBJ2-5	CAWVGLAGVGKTQYF	TGTGCCTGGGTGGGGCTAGCGGGAGTTGGAAAGACCCAGTACTTC
-	-	TRBV7-8	TRBJ1-1	CASSLSVLGYRTEAFF	TGTGCCAGCAGCTTAAGTGTTCTGGGTTATCGGACTGAAGCTTTCTTT
-	once	TRBV5-1	TRBJ2-2	CASSFRDADTGELFF	TGCGCCAGCAGCTTCAGGGATGCTGACACCGGGGAGCTGTTTTTT
-	-	TRBV14	TRBJ2-7	CASSQDRSRGGYEQYF	TGTGCCAGCAGCCAAGACAGGTCAAGGGGGGGCTACGAGCAGTACTTC
TRBD1	-	TRBV27	TRBJ2-7	CASNSGTGHYEQYF	TGTGCCAGCAACTCCGGGACAGGACACTACGAGCAGTACTTC
-	-	TRBV27	TRBJ2-1	CASSPTDSSYNEQFF	TGTGCCAGCAGTCCCACGGACAGCTCCTACAATGAGCAGTTCTTC
-	-	TRBV5-1	TRBJ2-1	CASRTGHLVDEQFF	TGCGCCAGCAGGACGGGACACCTTGTTGATGAGCAGTTCTTC
TRBD2	-	TRBV19	TRBJ2-7	CASSIASGLSYEQYF	TGTGCCAGTAGTATTGCTAGCGGCCTCTCCTACGAGCAGTACTTC
TRBD1	few	TRBV14	TRBJ2-1	CASSQTYTGASPNEQFF	TGTGCCAGCAGCCAGACGTACACAGGGGCCTCCCCCAATGAGCAGTTCTTC
-	-	TRBV5-4	TRBJ2-7	CASSLVAGGREQYF	TGTGCCAGCAGCTTGGTTGCCGGGGGTAGGGAGCAGTACTTC
TRBD2	-	TRBV18	TRBJ2-3	CASSPTSGRDTQYF	TGTGCCAGCTCACCGACTAGCGGGAGAGATACGCAGTATTTT
-	-	TRBV5-4	TRBJ2-7	CASSLSGRYEQYF	TGTGCCAGCAGCCTCTCCGGGCGATACGAGCAGTACTTC
TRBD1	-	TRBV6-5	TRBJ2-3	CASSYGQGGADTQYF	TGTGCCAGCAGTTACGGACAGGGGGGCGCAGATACGCAGTATTTT
-	-	TRBV7-8	TRBJ2-1	CASSLVAVYNEQFF	TGTGCCAGCAGCTTAGTAGCAGTCTACAATGAGCAGTTCTTC
-	-	TRBV12-5	TRBJ2-2	CASGLGQSTGELFF	TGTGCTAGTGGTTTAGGACAGAGTACCGGGGAGCTGTTTTTT
-	-	TRBV29-1	TRBJ2-5	CSAASDRQETQYF	TGCAGCGCCGCCTCCGACAGGCAAGAGACCCAGTACTTC
TRBD1	-	TRBV5-5	TRBJ1-1	CASRQGADTEAFF	TGTGCCAGCAGACAGGGGGCCGACACTGAAGCTTTCTTT
-	-	TRBV5-1	TRBJ2-2	CASSFEGWAGELFF	TGCGCCAGCAGCTTTGAGGGGTGGGCCGGGGAGCTGTTTTTT
-	-	TRBV9	TRBJ1-1	CASSRITGNTEAFF	TGTGCCAGCAGTCGAATCACGGGGAACACTGAAGCTTTCTTT
-	-	TRBV4-3	TRBJ1-1	CASSQVGLLGNLAEAFF	TGCGCCAGCAGCCAAGTTGGACTCCTCGGGAATCTGGCCGAAGCTTTCTTT
TRBD1	-	TRBV5-6	TRBJ2-1	CASSPGQGAFNEQFF	TGTGCCAGCAGCCCCGGACAGGGAGCATTCAATGAGCAGTTCTTC
-	-	TRBV18	TRBJ2-3	CASSPLGESTDTQYF	TGTGCCAGCTCACCATTAGGAGAGTCGACAGATACGCAGTATTTT